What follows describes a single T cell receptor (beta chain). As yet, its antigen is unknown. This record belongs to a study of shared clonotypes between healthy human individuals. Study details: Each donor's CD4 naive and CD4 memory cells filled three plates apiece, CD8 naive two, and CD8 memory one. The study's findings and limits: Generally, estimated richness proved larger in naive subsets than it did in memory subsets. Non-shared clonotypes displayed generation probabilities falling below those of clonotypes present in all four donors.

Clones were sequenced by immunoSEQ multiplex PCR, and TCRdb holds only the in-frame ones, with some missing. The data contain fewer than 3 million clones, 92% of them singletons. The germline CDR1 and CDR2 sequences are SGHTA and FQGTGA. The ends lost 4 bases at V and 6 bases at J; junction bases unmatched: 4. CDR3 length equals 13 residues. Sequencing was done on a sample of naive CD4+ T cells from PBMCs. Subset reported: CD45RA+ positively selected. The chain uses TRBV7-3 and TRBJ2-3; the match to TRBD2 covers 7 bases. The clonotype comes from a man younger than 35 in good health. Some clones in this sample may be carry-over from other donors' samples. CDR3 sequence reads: CASSSQGGDTQYF. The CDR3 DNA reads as TGTGCCAGCAGCTCGCAGGGAGGGGATACGCAGTATTTT. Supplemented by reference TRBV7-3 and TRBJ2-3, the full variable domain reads GAGVSQTPSNKVTEKGKYVELRCDPISGHTALYWYRQSLGQGPEFLIYFQGTGAADDSGLPNDRFFAVRPEGSVSTLKIQRTERGDSAVYLCASSSQGGDTQYFGPGTRLTVL.